This section outlines one T cell receptor beta chain sequence together with its context. The sample belongs to a study of human T cells and chemical hapten exposure. The germline gives CDR1 MNHEY, CDR2 SVGEGT. CDR3 length: 13 amino acids. The V gene lost 6 bases and the J gene lost 4 bases, with 9 bases spanning the gap. TCRdb reprocessed the RACE reads with MiXCR, giving one entry per CDR3 protein. Here the sample spans about 190,000 distinct CDR3 sequences, around 23% being singletons. Time point in this sample: patch test 3, about 24 weeks after DPC sensitization. Treatment here: therapeutic diphenylcyclopropenone sensitization with weekly scalp DPC.

V gene TRBV6-2 or TRBV6-3 combines with J gene TRBJ2-2; D uncertain. The receptor's source is a woman aged 40 to 50 with alopecia areata. Some clones in this sample may be carry-over from other donors' samples. Sample: whole blood, taken in connection with sensitization to the hapten diphenylcyclopropenone (DPC). This CDR3 reads CASSAYSTGELFF. CDR3 sequence (DNA): TGTGCCAGCAGCGCCTACAGCACCGGGGAGCTGTTTTTT.